This T cell receptor (beta chain) was captured by sequencing in a study of cytomegalovirus exposure and HLA in healthy donors. Study results and caveats: The authors excluded some V segments, including TRBV6-2 and TRBV6-3, as indistinguishable. A likely sequencing artifact accounted for one observed cluster of highly shared sequence variants. A missense variant in DCLRE1C was later tied to TCR beta V- and J-gene trimming.

This clone was counted once. Its antigen is currently unknown. The donors gave bone marrow, and they were healthy. Use of 60 Vbeta and 13 Jbeta primers characterized the PCR. TCRdb's table, derived via immunoSEQ multiplex PCR, lists solely in-frame clones and lacks some. This sample has approximately 88,000 clones; around four fifths occur once, and the top ten carry roughly 7.3%. The CDR3 runs to 16 residues. V trimming: 5 bases; J trimming: 6 bases; junction bases outside the gene matches: 11. Per the germline V gene, CDR1 is SGHVS and CDR2 is FQNEAQ. The rearrangement links TRBV7-8 to TRBJ2-2; 8 bases match TRBD1. The receptor's source is a man aged 45-65 years in good health and CMV-seropositive. The sequenced material came from PBMCs. CDR3 protein: CASSKAGGVGSGELFF. Written as DNA, the CDR3 is TGTGCCAGCAGCAAAGCAGGGGGCGTCGGGTCCGGGGAGCTGTTTTTT.